Listed here are 5 T cell receptor beta chains from one sample, sequenced in a study of early stage breast cancer tumors. This table comes from immunoSEQ multiplex PCR, and its TCRdb copy is limited to in-frame clones, with some not included. The sample contains some 47,000 clones, 65% to 90% of which appear only once. The sample taken for sequencing was blood. The receptor source for this set is a person between 50 and 60 years old with breast cancer.

V is TRBV28 and J is TRBJ2-3; D uncertain. The CDR3 loop spans 11 amino acids. Germline V gene data show CDR1 as MDHEN and CDR2 as SYDVKM. The V end was cut by 6 bases, the J end by 6 bases, with 7 bases between. CDR3: CASSQWDTQYF. In nucleotides, the CDR3 is TGTGCCAGCAGCCAGTGGGATACGCAGTATTTT. The entire variable domain, with the rest obtained from reference TRBV28 and TRBJ2-3, is as follows: DVKVTQSSRYLVKRTGEKVFLECVQDMDHENMFWYRQDPGLGLRLIYFSYDVKMKEKGDIPEGYSVSREKKERFSLILESASTNQTSMYLCASSQWDTQYFGPGTRLTVL.

The rearrangement uses TRBV7-2 and TRBJ2-2; unclear D gene. Germline CDR1 and CDR2: SGHTA and FQGNSA. Trimming cost V 4 bases and J 0 bases, with 12 bases left between them. The CDR3 runs 16 residues. CDR3 DNA: TGTGCCAGCAGCTCTTACAGAAGAACGAACACCGGGGAGCTGTTTTTT. It translates to CASSSYRRTNTGELFF.

J is TRBJ2-5 and V is TRBV21-1; TRBD2 is the table's D call, not checked against the DNA. TRBV21-1 is a documented pseudogene. The CDR3 is 16 amino acids. The CDR3: CASRRHLYTFSETQYF. The CDR3 nucleotides are TGTGCCAGCAGGAGGCACTTATACACTTTCTCTGAGACCCAGTACTTC.

This clone has just one count. The chain employs TRBV6-5 and TRBJ1-2; 10 bases match TRBD1. CDR1 and CDR2 (germline): MNHEY, SVGAGI. CDR3 length: 15 amino acids. With V trimmed by 6 bases and J by 6 bases, 10 bases remained unmatched. CDR3 coding DNA: TGTGCCAGCAGGTCCACCGGGACAGGGGATAATGGCTACACCTTC. This gives the protein CASRSTGTGDNGYTF.

This sequence joins TRBV7-9 and TRBJ1-2; TRBD1 matches 9 bases. The CDR3 totals 13 residues. The J segment lost 6 bases and the V segment lost 5 bases, leaving 4 bases of the junction unmatched. Germline-derived CDR1 and CDR2 are SEHNR and FQNEAQ (reference sequence). The CDR3 DNA is TGTGCCAGCAGCCGGGACAGGGATCATGGCTACACCTTC. Its translation: CASSRDRDHGYTF. The entire variable domain, with the rest obtained from reference TRBV7-9 and TRBJ1-2, is as follows: DTGVSQNPRHKITKRGQNVTFRCDPISEHNRLYWYRQTLGQGPEFLTYFQNEAQLEKSRLLSDRFSAERPKGSFSTLEIQRTEQGDSAMYLCASSRDRDHGYTFGSGTRLTVV.